This record covers a single T cell receptor beta chain. What it binds is not known. This sample stems from a study of early T cells in non-severe SARS-CoV-2 infection. Study details: It was bulk RNA from unsorted whole blood that was sequenced, and the chains were unpaired.

Study results and caveats: The VDJdb matching leaned toward anti-spike CD8 responses and overlooked private and CD4 specificities.

Trimming removed 3 bases from V and 4 bases from J; junction bases left unmatched: 8. From germline, CDR1 is SGDLS and CDR2 YYNGEE. This CDR3 region has 15 residues. As part of library construction, unique molecular identifiers were attached to individual cDNA molecules. A single record per CDR3 protein comes from TCRdb applying MiXCR to the 5' RACE reads. This sample carries just under 30,000 distinct CDR3 sequences, approximately 5.4% of them seen once, and the ten largest clones take 11%. This chain joins TRBV9 and TRBJ1-2; 8 bases are a match to TRBD1. The source material was whole blood. The source is an adult who was a healthcare worker with PCR-confirmed SARS-CoV-2 infection or an uninfected control (not recorded which). The DNA of the CDR3 is TGTGCCAGCAGCGACGGACAGGGAGTTTTCTATGGCTACACCTTC. The encoded protein is CASSDGQGVFYGYTF.